This T cell receptor (beta chain) was sequenced for a study of T-cell memory formation after mild COVID-19. Study conclusions and caveats: Several responding clones turned up in pre-infection memory, indicating that cross-reactive memory may have taken part. While clones contracting from day 15 to 85 were balanced between CD4 and CD8, later expanders leaned CD4+.

The length of the CDR3 is 14 residues. Germline V gene sequence: CDR1 MNHNS, CDR2 SASEGT. Trimming stripped 0 bases from V and 1 base from J, with 7 bases between. This clonotype was detected a few times. Its antigen is undetermined. TCRdb re-called the 5' RACE reads through MiXCR, storing one row per CDR3 protein. This table holds roughly 300,000 distinct CDR3 sequences, approximately 14% found once. Sequenced: PBMCs or a T cell subset sorted from them (not recorded which). This sequence joins TRBV6-1 and TRBJ2-7; no definite D call. This clonotype was sampled from a man between 18 and 35 years old who had mild COVID-19 (a few samples of this study predate the infection). Cell type and time point are not known. The CDR3: CASSEAGGSYEQYV. The CDR3 bases are TGTGCCAGCAGTGAAGCGGGCGGATCCTACGAGCAGTACGTC.